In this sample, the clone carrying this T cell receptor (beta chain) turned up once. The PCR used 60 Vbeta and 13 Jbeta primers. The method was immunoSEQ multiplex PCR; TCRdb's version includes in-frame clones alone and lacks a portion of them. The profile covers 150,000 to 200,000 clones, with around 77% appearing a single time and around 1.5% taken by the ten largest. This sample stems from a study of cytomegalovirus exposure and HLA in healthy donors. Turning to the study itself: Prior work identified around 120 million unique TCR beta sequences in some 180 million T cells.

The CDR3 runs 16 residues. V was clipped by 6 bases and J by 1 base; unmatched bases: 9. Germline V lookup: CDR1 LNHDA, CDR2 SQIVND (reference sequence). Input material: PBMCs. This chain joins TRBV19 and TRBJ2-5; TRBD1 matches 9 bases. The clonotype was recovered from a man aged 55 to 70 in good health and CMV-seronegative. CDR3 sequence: CASSYPAGQGQETQYF. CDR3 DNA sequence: TGTGCCAGTAGCTACCCCGCGGGACAGGGCCAAGAGACCCAGTACTTC.